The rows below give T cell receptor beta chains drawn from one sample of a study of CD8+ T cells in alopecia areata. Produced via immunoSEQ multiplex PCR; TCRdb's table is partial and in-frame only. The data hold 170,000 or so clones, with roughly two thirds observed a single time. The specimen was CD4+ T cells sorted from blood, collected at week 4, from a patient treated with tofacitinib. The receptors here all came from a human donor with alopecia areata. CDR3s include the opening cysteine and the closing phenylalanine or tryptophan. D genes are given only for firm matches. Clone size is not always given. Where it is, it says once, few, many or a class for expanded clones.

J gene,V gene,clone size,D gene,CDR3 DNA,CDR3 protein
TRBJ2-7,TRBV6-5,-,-,TGTGCCAGCGCCCTTGGGGGGTCGACTACCTACGAGCAGTACTTC,CASALGGSTTYEQYF
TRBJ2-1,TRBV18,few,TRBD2,TGTGCCAGCTCACCCGTACTTACTAGCGGGGGGGCTAGTCTTAGTGAGCAGTTCTTC,CASSPVLTSGGASLSEQFF
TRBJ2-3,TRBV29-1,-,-,TGCAGCGTCGACCCGACAGGAAACACAGATACGCAGTATTTT,CSVDPTGNTDTQYF
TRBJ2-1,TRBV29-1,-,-,TGCAGCTCCTGGGGGTTGAGCTCCTACAATGAGCAGTTCTTC,CSSWGLSSYNEQFF
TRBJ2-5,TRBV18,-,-,TGTGCCAGCTCTCCAGCCAGGGAGACCCAGTACTTC,CASSPARETQYF
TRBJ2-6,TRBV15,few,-,TGTGCCACCAGCCGAACAGGGTCTGGGGCCAACGTCCTGACTTTC,CATSRTGSGANVLTF
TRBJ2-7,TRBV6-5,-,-,TGTGCCAGCAGTCCGGGACGGCCTAGCTCCTACGAGCAGTACTTC,CASSPGRPSSYEQYF
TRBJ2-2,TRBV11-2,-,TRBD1,TGTGCCAGCAGCTTTTGGACAGGGTCCGGGGAGCTGTTTTTT,CASSFWTGSGELFF
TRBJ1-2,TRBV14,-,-,TGTGCCAGCAGCCCGGGGAGAGTTTATGGCTACACCTTC,CASSPGRVYGYTF
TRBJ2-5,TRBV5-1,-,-,TGCGCCAGCAGCCCTGGCCTCCCCGGGCAGGACCAGTACTTC,CASSPGLPGQDQYF
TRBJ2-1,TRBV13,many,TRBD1,TGTGCCAGCAGCTTAAGCTCAACAGGGGTGTTATCGGGCTCCTACAATGAGCAGTTCTTC,CASSLSSTGVLSGSYNEQFF
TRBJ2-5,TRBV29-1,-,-,TGCAGCGTTGAAGGTTCGGAGACCCAGTACTTC,CSVEGSETQYF
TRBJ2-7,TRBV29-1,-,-,TGCAGCGTTGAATCCCCGACGAACTACGAGCAGTACTTC,CSVESPTNYEQYF
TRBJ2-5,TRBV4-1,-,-,TGCGCCAGCAGCAAAGAGGTCACAGTCCGATCGGAGACCCAGTACTTC,CASSKEVTVRSETQYF
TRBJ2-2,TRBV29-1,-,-,TGCAGCGTTGTAGTACGGACAGCGAACACCGGGGAGCTGTTTTTT,CSVVVRTANTGELFF
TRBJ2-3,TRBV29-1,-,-,TGCAGCGTTGATAACGCAGATACGCAGTATTTT,CSVDNADTQYF
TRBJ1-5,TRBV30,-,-,TGTGCCTGGAGTGGGGACACTAATCAGCCCCAGCATTTT,CAWSGDTNQPQHF
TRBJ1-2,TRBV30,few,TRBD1,TGTGCCTGGAGTCCCCGGGACAGGGCTGGTGGCTACACCTTC,CAWSPRDRAGGYTF
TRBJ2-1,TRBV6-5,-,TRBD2,TGTGCCAGCAGTTTAAGGACTAGCGGGGGGGACAATGAGCAGTTCTTC,CASSLRTSGGDNEQFF
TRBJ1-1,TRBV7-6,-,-,TGTGCCAGCAGCTTAGCCAACCTGAGGGGTACTGAAGCTTTCTTT,CASSLANLRGTEAFF
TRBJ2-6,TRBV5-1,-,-,TGCGCCAGCAGCTCTGGGGCCAACGTCCTGACTTTC,CASSSGANVLTF
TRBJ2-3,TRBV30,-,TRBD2,TGTGCCTGGAGATATACTAGCGCAGATACGCAGTATTTT,CAWRYTSADTQYF
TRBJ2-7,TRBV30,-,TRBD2,TGTGCCTGGAGTGGGACTAGCGGGATGACCTACGAGCAGTACTTC,CAWSGTSGMTYEQYF
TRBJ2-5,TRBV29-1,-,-,TGCAGCGGTTACCAGGGGGGAGAGACCCAGTACTTC,CSGYQGGETQYF
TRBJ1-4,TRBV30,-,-,TGTGCCTGGAGTGGGCAGGTCGGCGAAAAACTGTTTTTT,CAWSGQVGEKLFF
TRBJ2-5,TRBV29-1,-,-,TGCAGCGTTGAAGATGCCAGGCGGGGAGAGACCCAGTACTTC,CSVEDARRGETQYF
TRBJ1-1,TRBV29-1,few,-,TGCAGCGTTGAACGGGGTCTGAACACTGAAGCTTTCTTT,CSVERGLNTEAFF